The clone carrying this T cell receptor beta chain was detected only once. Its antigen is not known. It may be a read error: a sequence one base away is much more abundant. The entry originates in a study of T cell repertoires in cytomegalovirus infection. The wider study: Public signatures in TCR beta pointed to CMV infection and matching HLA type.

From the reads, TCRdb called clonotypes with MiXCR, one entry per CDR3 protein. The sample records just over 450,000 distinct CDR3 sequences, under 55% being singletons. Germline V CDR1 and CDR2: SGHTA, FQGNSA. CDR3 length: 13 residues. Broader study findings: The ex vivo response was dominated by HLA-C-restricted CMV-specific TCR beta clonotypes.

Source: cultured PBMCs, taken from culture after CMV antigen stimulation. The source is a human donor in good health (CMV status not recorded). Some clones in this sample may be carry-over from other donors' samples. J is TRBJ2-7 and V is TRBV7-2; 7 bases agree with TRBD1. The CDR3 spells CVSSPGTAYEQYF. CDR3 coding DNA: TGTGTCAGCAGCCCCGGGACAGCCTACGAGCAGTACTTC. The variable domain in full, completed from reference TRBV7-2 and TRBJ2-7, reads GAGVSQSPSNKVTEKGKDVELRCDPISGHTALYWYRQSLGQGLEFLIYFQGNSAPDKSGLPSDRFSAERTGGSVSTLTIQRTQQEDSAVYLCVSSPGTAYEQYFGPGTRLTVT.